Below are 26 T cell receptor beta chains sequenced from a single sample in a study of shared clonotypes between healthy human individuals. Sequenced by immunoSEQ multiplex PCR; TCRdb stores in-frame clones only, minus some. The repertoire holds 2 million to 3 million clones, with over 85% as singletons. The specimen was naive CD4+ T cells from PBMCs. Subset here: CD45RA+ positively selected. Receptors originate from a man aged 18 to 29 in good health. Some clones in this sample may be carry-over from other donors' samples.

The chain couples TRBV5-1 to TRBJ2-3; D gene uncertain. The CDR3 is 15 residues long. CDR1 and CDR2 from the germline V gene are SGHRS and YFSETQ. With 4 bases removed from V and 4 bases from J, the gap between germline ends came to 16 bases. CDR3 DNA: TGCGCCAGCAGCATAGGGCCGGTTCGCGCAGATACGCAGTATTTT. Translating it yields CASSIGPVRADTQYF. Based on the CDR3 plus reference TRBV5-1 and TRBJ2-3, the full variable domain is KAGVTQTPRYLIKTRGQQVTLSCSPISGHRSVSWYQQTPGQGLQFLFEYFSETQRNKGNFPGRFSGRQFSNSRSEMNVSTLELGDSALYLCASSIGPVRADTQYFGPGTRLTVL.

This clone came up once. Other DNA sequences of this sample code for an identical CDR3. V and J are TRBV7-2 and TRBJ2-6; D may be TRBD1 (5 bases). The germline V gene encodes CDR1 SGHTA and CDR2 FQGNSA. With 1 base removed from V and 1 base from J, the gap between germline ends came to 8 bases. The CDR3 has 16 residues. Here the CDR3 DNA reads TGTGCCAGCAGCTTAGAAGGGGCATCTGGGGCCAACGTCCTGACTTTC. Residues: CASSLEGASGANVLTF.

This sequence joins TRBV6-5 and TRBJ1-5; D remains ambiguous. V gave up 2 bases and J gave up 6 bases, with 11 bases separating them. CDR3 length equals 14 residues. In germline, CDR1 is MNHEY, CDR2 SVGAGI. CDR3 amino acids: CASSYGGPVQPQHF. CDR3 sequence (DNA): TGTGCCAGCAGTTACGGTGGCCCCGTTCAGCCCCAGCATTTT.

The V and J genes are TRBV30 and TRBJ1-1; D is perhaps TRBD1 (5 bases). V was trimmed by 4 bases and J by 6 bases, leaving 21 bases between them. The germline V gene encodes CDR1 GTSNPN and CDR2 SVGIG (reference sequence). The CDR3 is made up of 15 amino acids. CDR3 loop: CAWKGWDPYSPEAFF. Here the CDR3 DNA reads TGTGCCTGGAAGGGCTGGGACCCCTACTCCCCTGAAGCTTTCTTT.

This clone has only a few counts. V is TRBV15 and J is TRBJ1-1; D may be TRBD1 (6 bases). V shed 3 bases and J shed 7 bases, with 18 bases lying between them. The CDR3 spans 15 residues. CDR1 LNHNV and CDR2 YYDKDF come from the germline V gene (reference sequence). The CDR3 DNA follows: TGTGCCACCAGCAGGACCAGGGGCCGTAGTAGTGAAGCTTTCTTT. Its protein is CATSRTRGRSSEAFF.

The chain recombines TRBV5-1 with TRBJ1-2; 10 bases agree with TRBD1. J was trimmed by 7 bases and V by 3 bases; bases with no gene match: 6. CDR3 length equals 14 residues. Germline-derived CDR1 and CDR2 are SGHRS and YFSETQ. This CDR3 reads CASSWMGQGSGYTF. In nucleotides, the CDR3 is TGCGCCAGCAGCTGGATGGGACAGGGGTCTGGCTACACCTTC.

This chain connects TRBV7-2 to TRBJ2-3, with TRBD1 as a possible D gene (6 bases). Per germline, CDR1 SGHTA and CDR2 FQGNSA. The V gene lost 1 base and the J gene lost 6 bases, with 20 bases spanning the gap. This CDR3 has 17 residues. The CDR3 coding sequence is TGTGCCAGCAGCTTAGGCCCCCGGACAGACGGTCGGGATACGCAGTATTTT. As protein: CASSLGPRTDGRDTQYF.

The gene calls are TRBV7-2 and TRBJ1-2; the D is unclear. V was shortened by 4 bases and J by 4 bases, with 10 bases between the two germline ends. This CDR3 is built from 13 residues. In germline, CDR1 is SGHTA, CDR2 FQGNSA. This CDR3 reads CASSSISPYGYTF. CDR3 DNA sequence: TGTGCCAGCAGCTCAATAAGTCCCTATGGCTACACCTTC.

The V gene is TRBV9, the J gene TRBJ2-3; 8 nucleotides agree with TRBD2. This CDR3 has 16 amino acids. Germline V CDR1 and CDR2: SGDLS, YYNGEE. Losses at the gene ends were 0 bases for V and 2 bases for J; bases not matched to a gene: 5. In nucleotides, the CDR3 is TGTGCCAGCAGCGTAGACGGGAGGGCCGTCACAGATACGCAGTATTTT. Translation: CASSVDGRAVTDTQYF.

V usage is TRBV28 and J usage is TRBJ2-3; D is perhaps TRBD1 (6 bases). Germline V CDR1 and CDR2: MDHEN, SYDVKM. This CDR3 is 12 amino acids long. Trimming pared 7 bases from V and 5 bases from J, leaving 10 bases between. The CDR3 coding sequence is TGTGCCAGCAAGATAGGGGGAGATACGCAGTATTTT. It is translated as CASKIGGDTQYF. Full variable domain (rest looked up from reference TRBV28 and TRBJ2-3): DVKVTQSSRYLVKRTGEKVFLECVQDMDHENMFWYRQDPGLGLRLIYFSYDVKMKEKGDIPEGYSVSREKKERFSLILESASTNQTSMYLCASKIGGDTQYFGPGTRLTVL.

The chain has TRBV18 and TRBJ1-4; possibly TRBD1 for D (5 bases). V lost 4 bases and J 12 bases, leaving 18 bases between the germline ends. This CDR3 spans 14 amino acids. The V gene's germline CDR1 is KGHSH and CDR2 LQKENI. The CDR3 DNA reads as TGTGCCAGCTCACTAGAGACGGGGCAGGGAGAACTGTTTTTT. Amino acids: CASSLETGQGELFF. The variable domain in full, with the rest retrieved from reference TRBV18 and TRBJ1-4, is NAGVMQNPRHLVRRRGQEARLRCSPMKGHSHVYWYRQLPEEGLKFMVYLQKENIIDESGMPKERFSAEFPKEGPSILRIQQVVRGDSAAYFCASSLETGQGELFFGSGTQLSVL.

The genes are TRBV6-5 and TRBJ1-1; D is perhaps TRBD1 (6 bases). Trimming pared 0 bases from V and 11 bases from J, leaving 19 bases between. This CDR3 has 15 amino acids. Germline lookup yields CDR1 MNHEY and CDR2 SVGAGI. The CDR3 protein is CASSYSLEAGQGAFF. The CDR3 bases are TGTGCCAGCAGTTACTCGCTCGAGGCTGGCCAGGGGGCTTTCTTT.

The chain combines TRBV28 with TRBJ2-7; D is unclear. V gave up 3 bases and J gave up 3 bases, with 12 bases separating them. This CDR3 is built from 14 residues. The germline V gene encodes CDR1 MDHEN and CDR2 SYDVKM. The CDR3 DNA follows: TGTGCCAGCAGTTTTATTTTCCGGGTCTACGAGCAGTACTTC. It encodes CASSFIFRVYEQYF.

V and J are TRBV6-5 and TRBJ2-2; D uncertain. Trimming pared 5 bases from V and 5 bases from J, leaving 15 bases between. The length of the CDR3 is 15 residues. Germline values: CDR1 MNHEY, CDR2 SVGAGI. The CDR3 region is CASSRLDPRTGELFF. The CDR3 DNA sequence: TGTGCCAGCAGTCGCTTAGATCCCAGGACCGGGGAGCTGTTTTTT.

This clone was picked up one time. The rearrangement uses TRBV7-8 and TRBJ2-7; 10 bases fit TRBD2. This CDR3 has 16 amino acids. With V trimmed by 1 base and J by 4 bases, 7 bases remained unmatched. CDR1 and CDR2 (germline): SGHVS, FQNEAQ. The CDR3 coding sequence is TGTGCCAGCAGCTTAGTTTTGGCTAGCGGGAGTTACGAGCAGTACTTC. The encoded protein is CASSLVLASGSYEQYF.

The chain recombines TRBV2 with TRBJ1-5; 8 bases are shared with TRBD1. This CDR3 region has 13 residues. Germline V gene lookup returns CDR1 SNHLY and CDR2 FYNNEI. V gave up 6 bases and J gave up 9 bases; unmatched junction bases: 7. In nucleotides, the CDR3 is TGTGCCAGCAGACCAGGGGGCGCGGCGCCCCAGCATTTT. Translation: CASRPGGAAPQHF.

V is TRBV7-9 and J is TRBJ2-7; TRBD2 agrees at 11 bases. There are 14 residues in the CDR3. Per the germline V gene, CDR1 is SEHNR and CDR2 is FQNEAQ (reference sequence). J was trimmed by 5 bases and V by 5 bases; bases with no gene match: 5. The CDR3 reads CASSQGLAVDEQYF. The CDR3 bases are TGTGCCAGCAGCCAGGGACTAGCGGTCGACGAGCAGTACTTC.

The chain joins TRBV27 to TRBJ2-7; TRBD2 matches at 7 bases. This CDR3 is built from 17 residues. After removal of 5 bases from V and 3 bases from J, the junction contained 16 bases not matched to a gene. Germline assignment: CDR1 MNHEY and CDR2 SMNVEV (reference sequence). The CDR3 sequence is CASSPPPGRGLHYEQYF. The CDR3 DNA reads as TGTGCCAGCAGTCCCCCCCCGGGGCGGGGGTTACACTACGAGCAGTACTTC.

This clone was recorded a few times. The chain has TRBV9 and TRBJ1-1; TRBD1 is a possible D gene (5 bases). Per germline, CDR1 SGDLS and CDR2 YYNGEE. CDR3 length: 13 amino acids. Trimming left V 7 bases short and J 5 bases short, with 15 bases between. The CDR3: CASARARGTEAFF. For the CDR3, the DNA is TGTGCCAGCGCGAGGGCAAGGGGTACTGAAGCTTTCTTT.

CDR3 amino acids: CASSLGPSYNEQFF. The CDR3 coding sequence is TGTGCCAGCAGCTTAGGTCCTAGCTACAATGAGCAGTTCTTC. This chain links TRBV7-8 with TRBJ2-1; D unclear. V was cut by 1 base and J by 3 bases, with 7 bases left in between. The germline gives CDR1 SGHVS, CDR2 FQNEAQ. CDR3 length equals 14 residues.

J is TRBJ2-7 and V is TRBV28; 11 nucleotides line up with TRBD1. The CDR3 sequence is 16 residues long. V lost 1 base and J lost 4; bases outside the gene matches: 6. The germline V gene has CDR1 MDHEN and CDR2 SYDVKM. DNA for the CDR3: TGTGCCAGCAGTTTATTCGGGGACAGGGGGAAGTACGAGCAGTACTTC. As protein: CASSLFGDRGKYEQYF.

This clone was observed a single time. The chain recombines TRBV2 with TRBJ2-7; TRBD2 matches 8 bases. The CDR3 covers 14 residues. V dropped 3 bases and J dropped 5; count of bases not matched to a gene: 6. The germline V gene has CDR1 SNHLY and CDR2 FYNNEI. As DNA, the CDR3 is TGTGCCAGCAGTGACAAAGCGGGAGCTAACGAGCAGTACTTC. Translating gives CASSDKAGANEQYF.

Details on this clone: In the same sample, other DNA sequences code for this CDR3. The chain carries TRBV9 and TRBJ2-3; D unresolved. Trimming stripped 0 bases from V and 0 bases from J, with 11 bases between. This CDR3 contains 16 residues. Germline CDR1 is SGDLS and CDR2 is YYNGEE. CDR3 bases: TGTGCCAGCAGCGTAGGGGCAGCCAGCAGCACAGATACGCAGTATTTT. Protein: CASSVGAASSTDTQYF.

CDR3 protein: CASSLREGRDTQYF. The CDR3 nucleotides are TGTGCCAGCTCGTTGCGGGAGGGCCGAGATACGCAGTATTTT. The gene calls are TRBV6-5 and TRBJ2-3, with 9 nucleotides matching TRBD2. The CDR3 covers 14 residues. Germline CDR1 and CDR2: MNHEY and SVGAGI. J was trimmed by 5 bases and V by 8 bases; bases with no gene match: 8.

This chain joins TRBV25-1 and TRBJ2-1; D may correspond to TRBD1 or TRBD2 (5 bases each). Per the germline V gene, CDR1 is MGHDK and CDR2 is SYGVNS. The CDR3 runs 15 residues. V lost 6 bases to trimming and J lost 5 bases, with 17 bases between them. CDR3 in DNA: TGTGCCAGCAGGAGTACCCGGGACCTCAACAATGAGCAGTTCTTC. Its translation is CASRSTRDLNNEQFF.

This chain joins TRBV7-9 and TRBJ1-2, with TRBD1 matching over 10 bases. The CDR3 is 17 amino acids. Germline CDR1 is SEHNR and CDR2 is FQNEAQ (reference sequence). Germline trimming cut 5 bases from V and 3 bases from J; bases unmatched to any gene: 12. The CDR3 DNA is TGTGCCAGCAGCCGGGACAGGGGTGGGCGAGGGGACTATGGCTACACCTTC. This translates into CASSRDRGGRGDYGYTF.